What follows are 14 T cell receptor beta chains derived from one specimen sequenced in a study of cytomegalovirus exposure and HLA in healthy donors. It was with 60 Vbeta and 13 Jbeta primers that the PCR ran. Clones were read by immunoSEQ multiplex PCR, and TCRdb kept only the in-frame ones, dropping some. The table records 150,000 to 200,000 clones, 10% to 15% of them present only once. Sequenced input: PBMCs. The receptors were sampled from a man in his fifties or sixties in good health and CMV-seropositive.

This clone was detected a few times. The J gene is TRBJ1-5, the V gene TRBV2; 9 nucleotides agree with TRBD1. V shed 3 bases and J 2 bases; nucleotides not matched to a gene: 2. The length of the CDR3 is 15 residues. Per germline, CDR1 SNHLY and CDR2 FYNNEI. As DNA, the CDR3 is TGTGCCAGCAGTGAGACAGGGGGTGGCAATCAGCCCCAGCATTTT. It is translated as CASSETGGGNQPQHF.

V is TRBV7-8 and J is TRBJ1-5, with TRBD1 as a possible D gene (6 bases). This CDR3 is built from 15 residues. V was shortened by 7 bases and J by 1 base, with 14 bases between the two germline ends. Per germline, CDR1 SGHVS and CDR2 FQNEAQ. CDR3: CASKDRQPSNQPQHF. The CDR3 DNA reads as TGTGCCAGCAAGGACAGACAACCAAGCAATCAGCCCCAGCATTTT.

The gene calls are TRBV10-1 and TRBJ1-5; D ambiguous. Germline assignment: CDR1 WNHNN and CDR2 SYGVQD (reference sequence). The ends were cut back, 0 bases at V and 5 bases at J, with 5 bases in the middle. The CDR3 covers 13 residues. The CDR3 loop is CASSESGHQPQHF. CDR3 DNA sequence: TGCGCCAGCAGTGAGTCGGGCCATCAGCCCCAGCATTTT.

This sequence joins TRBV28 and TRBJ1-2, with D maybe TRBD1 (5 bases). The CDR3 has 17 amino acids. Trimming took off 8 bases at V and 3 bases at J, with 25 bases between the two ends. The germline V gene has CDR1 MDHEN and CDR2 SYDVKM. DNA for the CDR3: TGTGCCAGCGGAAACCGGGACTGGGCAGGGAAGTACTATGGCTACACCTTC. Its translation is CASGNRDWAGKYYGYTF.

The chain links TRBV7-9 to TRBJ1-3, with a weak D call TRBD1 (6 bases). The length of the CDR3 is 16 residues. The germline V gene encodes CDR1 SEHNR and CDR2 FQNEAQ (reference sequence). V lost 5 bases and J 0 bases, leaving 14 bases between the germline ends. The CDR3 loop is CASSPRGQPSGNTIYF. CDR3 sequence (DNA): TGTGCCAGCAGCCCCAGAGGACAGCCCTCTGGAAACACCATATATTTT.

In nucleotides, the CDR3 is TGTGCCTGGAGTGTAATAGGCAGGGGCCAGTACTTC. It is translated as CAWSVIGRGQYF. This chain connects TRBV30 to TRBJ2-5, with a possible D match to TRBD1 (6 bases). The length of the CDR3 is 12 residues. V lost 0 bases, J lost 10 bases, and 12 bases lay in between. Germline values: CDR1 GTSNPN, CDR2 SVGIG (reference sequence).

The chain joins TRBV5-8 to TRBJ2-3; 10 bases match TRBD1. V shed 4 bases, J shed 3 bases, and the junction held 2 bases outside the gene matches. CDR3 length: 14 amino acids. Germline V gives CDR1 SGHTS, CDR2 YDEGEE. The CDR3 DNA is TGTGCCAGCAGCCTGGACAGGGGGACAGATACGCAGTATTTT. Translating gives CASSLDRGTDTQYF.

There are a few counts of this clone. The genes are TRBV6-5 and TRBJ1-3, with 8 bases aligning to TRBD1. Germline-derived CDR1 and CDR2 are MNHEY and SVGAGI. The CDR3 extends over 15 amino acids. With 8 bases clipped from V and 4 bases from J, the junction kept 10 bases outside the gene matches. The CDR3 loop is CASRTAGTGGNTIYF. The CDR3 DNA follows: TGTGCCAGCCGGACCGCCGGGACAGGCGGAAACACCATATATTTT.

This clone was found a few times. This sequence joins TRBV7-2 and TRBJ1-4, with 7 bases lining up with TRBD1. The CDR3 totals 15 residues. CDR1 and CDR2 from the germline V gene are SGHTA and FQGNSA. V lost 5 bases and J lost 5; bases outside the gene matches: 8. CDR3 nucleotides: TGTGCCAGCAGCCTCGTCGGCAGGGGGAATGAAAAACTGTTTTTT. This sequence encodes CASSLVGRGNEKLFF. Variable domain in full (rest from reference TRBV7-2 and TRBJ1-4): GAGVSQSPSNKVTEKGKDVELRCDPISGHTALYWYRQSLGQGLEFLIYFQGNSAPDKSGLPSDRFSAERTGGSVSTLTIQRTQQEDSAVYLCASSLVGRGNEKLFFGSGTQLSVL.

A few counts support this clone. J is TRBJ1-1 and V is TRBV2, with 7 bases matching TRBD1. V trimming: 7 bases; J trimming: 2 bases; junction bases outside the gene matches: 4. Per germline, CDR1 SNHLY and CDR2 FYNNEI. This CDR3 has 13 residues. CDR3 sequence: CASTWDSNTEAFF. The CDR3 DNA reads as TGTGCCAGCACCTGGGACAGCAACACTGAAGCTTTCTTT.

There are a few counts of this clone. The chain has TRBV9 and TRBJ2-7; D is ambiguous. V dropped 4 bases and J dropped 2 bases, with 16 bases sitting between them. The V gene's germline CDR1 is SGDLS and CDR2 YYNGEE. The CDR3 is made up of 15 amino acids. The CDR3 DNA is TGTGCCAGCAGCCCCCTCGGGTCTGAGACCTACGAGCAGTACTTC. It yields the protein CASSPLGSETYEQYF.

This rearrangement joins TRBV7-9 to TRBJ2-7, with 7 bases that match TRBD2. CDR1 is SEHNR, CDR2 FQNEAQ, per germline (reference sequence). V dropped 5 bases and J dropped 2; count of bases not matched to a gene: 15. The CDR3 runs to 17 residues. The CDR3 reads CASSPPPVAGVTYEQYF. The CDR3 bases are TGTGCCAGCAGCCCCCCTCCGGTGGCGGGGGTCACCTACGAGCAGTACTTC.

Comments on this clone: The sample contains more than one DNA sequence encoding this CDR3. The DNA of the CDR3 is TGCAGCGTTGAAGGACAGGGGGCAGGTGGCTACACCTTC. Its translation: CSVEGQGAGGYTF. This chain links TRBV29-1 with TRBJ1-2; 10 bases align to TRBD1. Per germline, CDR1 SQVTM and CDR2 ANQGSEA. This CDR3 contains 13 residues. V lost 1 base and J lost 7; bases outside the gene matches: 3.

The chain has TRBV6-5 and TRBJ1-1, with D perhaps TRBD1 (5 bases). The CDR3 length is 15 residues. The V gene's germline CDR1 is MNHEY and CDR2 SVGAGI. The V and J ends lost 3 bases and 4 bases respectively, with 15 bases between them. The CDR3 here is CASSYGGDGATEAFF. CDR3 in DNA: TGTGCCAGCAGTTATGGAGGGGATGGTGCCACTGAAGCTTTCTTT.